The 19 T cell receptor beta chains given below trace back to one sample, sequenced in a study of blood T cell repertoires in COVID-19. The method was immunoSEQ multiplex PCR; TCRdb's version includes in-frame clones alone and lacks a portion of them. Here the sample spans approximately 180,000 clones, about 72% being singletons. Sequencing input: PBMCs or T cells enriched from blood (not recorded which). These receptors originate from a woman in her forties or fifties who had recovered from COVID-19.

The V and J genes are TRBV29-1 and TRBJ2-2, with D perhaps TRBD2 (7 bases). The CDR3 has 14 residues. Trimming pared 7 bases from V and 2 bases from J, leaving 14 bases between. The germline V gene encodes CDR1 SQVTM and CDR2 ANQGSEA. CDR3 region: CSGKAGHNTGELFF. CDR3 in DNA: TGCAGCGGCAAAGCGGGACATAACACCGGGGAGCTGTTTTTT.

The rearrangement joins TRBV5-1 to TRBJ2-7, with a weak D call TRBD1 (6 bases). Germline V lookup: CDR1 SGHRS, CDR2 YFSETQ. The length of the CDR3 is 16 residues. V was clipped by 4 bases and J by 0 bases, with 17 bases between them. CDR3 sequence reads: CASSRGGGQSSYEQYF. CDR3 in DNA: TGCGCCAGCAGCCGCGGTGGGGGCCAAAGCTCCTACGAGCAGTACTTC.

This chain connects TRBV7-9 to TRBJ2-2; 7 nucleotides match TRBD2. Unmatched junction bases numbered 5, after V lost 6 bases and J lost 1 base. The V gene's germline CDR1 is SEHNR and CDR2 FQNEAQ (reference sequence). This CDR3 is 15 amino acids long. The CDR3 is CASRWEGLNTGELFF. The CDR3 DNA reads TGTGCCAGCAGATGGGAGGGACTGAACACCGGGGAGCTGTTTTTT.

This chain's CDR3 is CASRGEGEQYF. In DNA, the CDR3 is TGTGCCAGCCGGGGGGAAGGCGAGCAGTACTTC. This sequence joins TRBV18 and TRBJ2-7; 7 bases fit TRBD2. Trimming at V came to 8 bases and at J to 6 bases, leaving 4 bases not matched to a gene. This CDR3 region has 11 residues. Germline V gene sequence: CDR1 KGHSH, CDR2 LQKENI.

There are a few counts of this clone. This chain joins TRBV19 and TRBJ2-7; no clear D gene. Germline-derived CDR1 and CDR2 are LNHDA and SQIVND (reference sequence). The CDR3 totals 11 residues. The V and J ends lost 6 bases and 2 bases respectively, with 5 bases between them. The CDR3 DNA reads as TGTGCCAGTAGCACGGCCTACGAGCAGTACTTC. Translation: CASSTAYEQYF.

CDR3 bases: TGTGCCAGCAGCTGGCCGACAGGCGAGCAAGAGACCCAGTACTTC. This gives the protein CASSWPTGEQETQYF. The V and J genes are TRBV11-2 and TRBJ2-5; TRBD1 is a possible D gene (6 bases). CDR1 and CDR2 from the germline V gene are SGHAT and FQNNGV. V gave up 4 bases and J gave up 2 bases, with 14 bases separating them. The CDR3 is 15 residues long. Full variable domain (rest looked up from reference TRBV11-2 and TRBJ2-5): EAGVAQSPRYKIIEKRQSVAFWCNPISGHATLYWYQQILGQGPKLLIQFQNNGVVDDSQLPKDRFSAERLKGVDSTLKIQPAKLEDSAVYLCASSWPTGEQETQYFGPGTRLLVL.

This clone came up once. The V gene is TRBV25-1, the J gene TRBJ2-7; 9 bases map to TRBD2. The V gene's germline CDR1 is MGHDK and CDR2 SYGVNS. J lost 1 base, V lost 3 bases, and 4 bases had no gene match. This CDR3 is 15 amino acids long. The CDR3 DNA reads as TGTGCCAGCAGTGATCCGGGACTAGCTTCCTACGAGCAGTACTTC. As protein: CASSDPGLASYEQYF.

This chain joins TRBV28 and TRBJ1-5; D possibly corresponds to TRBD1 (5 bases). Trimming removed 2 bases at V and 6 bases at J, with 14 bases between. Germline CDR1 is MDHEN and CDR2 is SYDVKM. This CDR3 spans 15 amino acids. In DNA, the CDR3 is TGTGCCAGCAGTTTACCAGGGTCTGTGACTCAGCCCCAGCATTTT. Its protein is CASSLPGSVTQPQHF.

V gene TRBV19 combines with J gene TRBJ2-3; TRBD2 agrees at 8 bases. The CDR3 has 15 residues. Germline CDR1 and CDR2: LNHDA and SQIVND (reference sequence). The CDR3 spells CATRAGGRNTDTQYF. The CDR3 DNA reads TGTGCTACGCGCGCGGGGGGCAGGAACACAGATACGCAGTATTTT.

This clone has just a few counts. The chain joins TRBV28 to TRBJ1-2; D unresolved. V was shortened by 10 bases and J by 2 bases, with 11 bases between the two germline ends. The CDR3 sequence is 12 residues long. CDR1 and CDR2 from the germline V gene are MDHEN and SYDVKM. The CDR3 region has the DNA TGTGCCACCGACACAGTCAACTATGGCTACACCTTC. This translates into CATDTVNYGYTF.

The rearrangement links TRBV27 to TRBJ2-3, with a tentative D call TRBD2 (6 bases). CDR1 MNHEY and CDR2 SMNVEV come from the germline V gene (reference sequence). The CDR3 runs to 16 residues. Trimming pared 5 bases from V and 5 bases from J, leaving 20 bases between. Here the CDR3 DNA reads TGTGCCAGCAGTCCTGCGGGGACTGCTAGGGGAGATACGCAGTATTTT. Protein: CASSPAGTARGDTQYF.

J is TRBJ1-1 and V is TRBV19; tentative D call: TRBD1 (5 bases). The V gene lost 9 bases and the J gene lost 1 base, with 9 bases spanning the gap. The CDR3 consists of 12 residues. Germline CDR1 LNHDA, CDR2 SQIVND (reference sequence). CDR3 sequence: CASGGQNTEAFF. Written as DNA, the CDR3 is TGTGCCAGCGGTGGACAGAACACTGAAGCTTTCTTT.

This clone was seen a single time. The sample holds other DNA sequences that translate to the same CDR3. CDR3 bases: TGTGCCAGCTCACCTGACAGGGGTGGCAATCAGCCCCAGCATTTT. Protein product: CASSPDRGGNQPQHF. This chain connects TRBV18 to TRBJ1-5; TRBD1 agrees at 8 bases. The CDR3 is 15 residues long. Trimming took 3 bases from V and 2 from J; bases not matched to a gene: 3. Germline V gene lookup returns CDR1 KGHSH and CDR2 LQKENI.

This chain connects TRBV7-9 to TRBJ2-3, with TRBD2 matching over 9 bases. Germline V gives CDR1 SEHNR, CDR2 FQNEAQ (reference sequence). This CDR3 has 16 residues. Unmatched junction bases numbered 16, after V lost 7 bases and J lost 8 bases. DNA of the CDR3: TGTGCCAGCAACCACCCTCAAGTAGCGGGAGAGGGTACGCAGTATTTT. Its protein is CASNHPQVAGEGTQYF.

The V and J genes are TRBV6-5 and TRBJ1-3; no clear D gene. This CDR3 is 14 amino acids long. Trimming took off 2 bases at V and 0 bases at J, with 5 bases between the two ends. The germline CDR1 and CDR2 sequences are MNHEY and SVGAGI. The DNA for the CDR3 is TGTGCCAGCAGTTACGGCTTCTCTGGAAACACCATATATTTT. It encodes CASSYGFSGNTIYF.

This chain connects TRBV24-1 to TRBJ2-7, with TRBD2 identical over 7 bases. Trimming removed 7 bases from V and 7 bases from J; junction bases left unmatched: 15. Germline values: CDR1 KGHDR, CDR2 SFDVKD. CDR3 length equals 15 residues. CDR3 in amino acids: CATSDPSGPPGEQYF. CDR3 coding DNA: TGTGCCACCAGCGATCCTAGCGGTCCACCGGGGGAGCAGTACTTC.

The V and J genes are TRBV6-5 and TRBJ2-5, with D uncertain. The CDR3 extends over 12 amino acids. V gave up 2 bases and J gave up 11 bases, with 12 bases separating them. Germline V lookup: CDR1 MNHEY, CDR2 SVGAGI. DNA of the CDR3: TGTGCCAGCAGTTACGCCGAGAGAGGACAGTACTTC. Translation: CASSYAERGQYF.

The chain couples TRBV18 to TRBJ1-4; D possibly corresponds to TRBD1 (6 bases). The CDR3 totals 15 residues. V was clipped by 1 base and J by 14 bases, with 20 bases between them. Per germline, CDR1 KGHSH and CDR2 LQKENI. CDR3 region: CASSPQQGQGGKLFF. CDR3 nucleotide sequence: TGTGCCAGCTCACCACAACAAGGGCAAGGGGGAAAGCTGTTTTTT.

This sequence joins TRBV29-1 and TRBJ2-2; D is possibly TRBD2 (6 bases). The CDR3 extends over 14 amino acids. Germline assignment: CDR1 SQVTM and CDR2 ANQGSEA. V shed 7 bases and J shed 2 bases, with 14 bases lying between them. The CDR3 sequence: CSAGGQGNTGELFF. The CDR3, as DNA: TGCAGCGCTGGAGGGCAGGGAAACACCGGGGAGCTGTTTTTT.